These 8 T cell receptor beta chains came from one sample sequenced in a study of blood T cells in healthy people across ages. PCR was performed a second time for about 7 to 11 cycles using a sample-barcoded 5' primer and a J-beta primer mix. From the 5' RACE reads, TCRdb called clonotypes with MiXCR, one entry per CDR3 protein. The sample shows 750,000 to 950,000 distinct CDR3 sequences, almost 30% of them seen only once. The same specimen was also included in a second study, on T cells of mothers and their children.

The material sequenced was blood. All receptors derive from a woman aged 35 to 49 in good health.

The CDR3 DNA follows: TGTGCCAGCAGTTTGCCGGGACAAAACTACGAGCAGTACTTC. It specifies CASSLPGQNYEQYF. The rearrangement uses TRBV28 and TRBJ2-7; TRBD1 might be the D (6 bases). This CDR3 is 14 amino acids long. From germline, CDR1 is MDHEN and CDR2 SYDVKM. Trimming cost V 3 bases and J 3 bases, with 12 bases left between them.

This clonotype was seen a few times. The chain joins TRBV20-1 to TRBJ2-5; D perhaps matches TRBD1 (5 bases). Trimming cost V 0 bases and J 2 bases, with 13 bases left between them. The length of the CDR3 is 15 residues. Germline V gives CDR1 DFQATT, CDR2 SNEGSKA (reference sequence). The CDR3 reads CSARDARQSQETQYF. For the CDR3, the DNA is TGCAGTGCTAGAGATGCAAGACAGTCACAAGAGACCCAGTACTTC.

This clonotype was picked up a small number of times. The chain couples TRBV7-2 to TRBJ1-6; D is unresolved. The ends were cut back, 4 bases at V and 3 bases at J, with 13 bases in the middle. The CDR3 length is 16 residues. Germline loops: CDR1 SGHTA, CDR2 FQGNSA. The CDR3 DNA is TGTGCCAGCAGCTCAACCGACCGGCTCTATAATTCACCCCTCCACTTT. The encoded protein is CASSSTDRLYNSPLHF.

This clonotype was found many times. The chain couples TRBV4-1 to TRBJ1-5; no definite D call. Trimming took 0 bases from V and 4 from J, leaving 7 bases between them. CDR3 length equals 14 residues. Germline CDR1 is MGHRA and CDR2 is YSYEKL. This CDR3 reads CASSQEEGNQPQHF. CDR3 bases: TGCGCCAGCAGCCAAGAAGAGGGAAATCAGCCCCAGCATTTT.

In its sample, this clonotype was seen many times. The chain combines TRBV12-3 or TRBV12-4 with TRBJ2-7; 8 nucleotides agree with TRBD1. V lost 6 bases to trimming and J lost 2 bases; unmatched junction nucleotides: 9. CDR3 length: 15 residues. The CDR3 is CASSQWDRSTYEQYF. CDR3 in DNA: TGTGCCAGCAGCCAATGGGACAGGTCAACCTACGAGCAGTACTTC.

Many counts were recorded for this clonotype. The V and J genes are TRBV14 and TRBJ1-2; a weak D match, TRBD1 (5 bases). V gave up 2 bases and J gave up 9 bases, with 10 bases separating them. Germline CDR1 is SGHDN and CDR2 is FVKESK. The CDR3 totals 12 residues. The CDR3 bases are TGTGCCAGCAGCCAATCCAGGGCGAGCTACACCTTC. It codes for CASSQSRASYTF.

A word on this clonotype: This may be a read error, as it is one base from a much larger clone. The V call is TRBV7-2, the J call TRBJ2-7, with TRBD2 identical over 10 bases. Trimming took 7 bases from V and 2 from J; bases not matched to a gene: 17. Germline V gene lookup returns CDR1 SGHTA and CDR2 FQGNSA. The CDR3 loop spans 18 amino acids. CDR3 residues: CASKGPGALAGTTYEQYF. CDR3 coding DNA: TGTGCCAGCAAGGGGCCCGGGGCACTAGCGGGGACTACCTACGAGCAGTACTTC.

Concerning this clonotype: A much larger clone lies one base from this, so it may be a read error. This rearrangement joins TRBV5-1 to TRBJ2-7; 11 bases align to TRBD2. Germline loops: CDR1 SGHRS, CDR2 YFSETQ. With 1 base clipped from V and 7 bases from J, the junction kept 16 bases outside the gene matches. The CDR3 loop spans 18 amino acids. The CDR3 nucleotides are TGCGCCAGCAGCTTGCCGTCTAGCGGGGGGCCCTACCTACATGAGCAGTACTTC. Residues: CASSLPSSGGPYLHEQYF.